Below, 15 T cell receptor beta chains from the same sample are listed, as sequenced in a study of T cell responses to AZD1222 COVID-19 vaccine. Assay: immunoSEQ multiplex PCR; the TCRdb copy retains only in-frame clones and omits some. This sample has 95,000 to 150,000 clones, with around 91% found just once. The sequences come from peripheral blood, collected on day 0 of MenACWY control vaccination. The receptors here all came from an adult in good health.

The chain is built from TRBV19 and TRBJ2-1; D is possibly TRBD2 (5 bases). The length of the CDR3 is 14 residues. V was cut by 10 bases and J by 2 bases, with 15 bases left in between. Germline V gene data show CDR1 as LNHDA and CDR2 as SQIVND (reference sequence). The CDR3 DNA reads TGTGCCATATACCGGGGTACGGCCTACAATGAGCAGTTCTTC. Its translation is CAIYRGTAYNEQFF.

The chain joins TRBV30 to TRBJ2-1; D uncertain. Per the germline V gene, CDR1 is GTSNPN and CDR2 is SVGIG (reference sequence). V was shortened by 0 bases and J by 5 bases, with 14 bases between the two germline ends. This CDR3 comprises 15 residues. The CDR3 region is CAWSVGSPANNEQFF. CDR3 DNA: TGTGCCTGGAGTGTGGGGTCCCCCGCCAACAATGAGCAGTTCTTC.

CDR3: CASSDRGGRNTQYF. The DNA of the CDR3 is TGCGCCAGCTCCGACAGGGGAGGAAGGAATACGCAGTATTTT. This sequence joins TRBV5-1 and TRBJ2-3; 8 positions match TRBD1. This CDR3 is built from 14 residues. Per germline, CDR1 SGHRS and CDR2 YFSETQ. After removal of 7 bases from V and 7 bases from J, the junction contained 11 bases not matched to a gene.

The chain employs TRBV3-1 (or the pseudogene TRBV3-2) and TRBJ2-5; tentative D call: TRBD1 (6 bases). Trimming pared 4 bases from V and 0 bases from J, leaving 12 bases between. There are 15 residues in the CDR3. CDR1 is LGHDT, CDR2 YNNKEL, per germline (reference sequence). In DNA form, the CDR3 reads TGTGCCAGCAGCCTCCTGGACAGAAACCAAGAGACCCAGTACTTC. It codes for CASSLLDRNQETQYF.

The rearrangement uses TRBV28 and TRBJ1-2; no firm D call. Trimming took off 6 bases at V and 7 bases at J, with 12 bases between the two ends. CDR3 length equals 12 residues. CDR1 and CDR2 from the germline V gene are MDHEN and SYDVKM. This chain's CDR3 is CASRVGSSGYTF. The CDR3 DNA reads as TGTGCCAGCAGGGTTGGTAGCAGTGGCTACACCTTC.

The genes are TRBV11-1 and TRBJ2-3, with D possibly being TRBD2 (5 bases). There are 14 residues in the CDR3. Trimming removed 2 bases at V and 3 bases at J, with 9 bases between. The germline gives CDR1 SGHAT, CDR2 FQDESV (reference sequence). CDR3 bases: TGTGCCAGCAGCTTACGAGCGGTGACAGATACGCAGTATTTT. Its translation: CASSLRAVTDTQYF.

V and J are TRBV6-5 and TRBJ1-2; 7 bases are shared with TRBD1. The CDR3 spans 14 residues. The V and J ends lost 2 bases and 4 bases, in that order; junction bases with no gene match: 4. Germline V gene lookup returns CDR1 MNHEY and CDR2 SVGAGI. The CDR3 bases are TGTGCCAGCAGTTACCGTGACAGGGCCTATGGCTACACCTTC. Amino acid sequence: CASSYRDRAYGYTF.

The rearrangement uses TRBV24-1 and TRBJ1-5; a possible D gene is TRBD1 (5 bases). From germline, CDR1 is KGHDR and CDR2 SFDVKD. Trimming removed 7 bases from V and 6 bases from J, with 15 bases in between. The CDR3 extends over 14 amino acids. This CDR3 is CATSAGNPLQPQHF. CDR3 nucleotides: TGTGCCACCAGCGCAGGGAACCCCCTTCAGCCCCAGCATTTT.

The chain links TRBV18 to TRBJ2-3, with 9 bases aligning to TRBD1. With 3 bases clipped from V and 3 bases from J, the junction kept 4 bases outside the gene matches. The length of the CDR3 is 15 residues. Germline V gives CDR1 KGHSH, CDR2 LQKENI. CDR3 in DNA: TGTGCCAGCTCACCGGGACAGGGAGATACAGATACGCAGTATTTT. Translation: CASSPGQGDTDTQYF.

The count of this clone is one. This chain links TRBV7-9 with TRBJ2-7; D might be TRBD2 (6 bases). CDR1 is SEHNR, CDR2 FQNEAQ, per germline (reference sequence). CDR3 size: 17 residues. V was pared by 0 bases and J by 3 bases, with 18 bases between. The CDR3 loop reads CASSLANPGLFHYEQYV. In nucleotides, the CDR3 is TGTGCCAGCAGCTTAGCGAATCCGGGACTTTTCCACTACGAGCAGTACGTC.

The chain combines TRBV19 with TRBJ2-1; 10 nucleotides line up with TRBD1. Per germline, CDR1 LNHDA and CDR2 SQIVND (reference sequence). Germline trimming cut 5 bases from V and 3 bases from J; bases unmatched to any gene: 1. The CDR3 spans 14 residues. The CDR3 DNA reads as TGTGCCAGTAGTGGGGACAGGGGCTACAATGAGCAGTTCTTC. Translated, it gives CASSGDRGYNEQFF.

This chain connects TRBV2 to TRBJ1-5, with no clear D. The CDR3 covers 15 residues. Germline V lookup: CDR1 SNHLY, CDR2 FYNNEI. Trimming left V 2 bases short and J 6 bases short, with 14 bases between. The CDR3 DNA sequence: TGTGCCAGCAGTGAAACCGGAGCAGGAGGTCAGCCCCAGCATTTT. Amino acids: CASSETGAGGQPQHF.

The J gene is TRBJ1-3, the V gene TRBV28; D gene uncertain. Trimming removed 8 bases at V and 0 bases at J, with 11 bases between. Germline V gives CDR1 MDHEN, CDR2 SYDVKM. This CDR3 spans 14 amino acids. CDR3 sequence reads: CASFSPASGNTIYF. The CDR3 DNA reads as TGTGCCAGCTTCTCTCCGGCCTCTGGAAACACCATATATTTT. The full variable domain, with the rest looked up from reference TRBV28 and TRBJ1-3, is DVKVTQSSRYLVKRTGEKVFLECVQDMDHENMFWYRQDPGLGLRLIYFSYDVKMKEKGDIPEGYSVSREKKERFSLILESASTNQTSMYLCASFSPASGNTIYFGEGSWLTVV.

The chain couples TRBV28 to TRBJ2-7; possibly TRBD1 or TRBD2 for D (6 bases each). Germline CDR1 and CDR2: MDHEN and SYDVKM. This CDR3 contains 14 residues. Trimming removed 7 bases at V and 6 bases at J, with 19 bases between. As DNA, the CDR3 is TGTGCCAGCATCCAAGGTAGCAGGGGAGGCGAGCAGTACTTC. Translated, it gives CASIQGSRGGEQYF.

V and J are TRBV29-1 and TRBJ1-2; D remains unclear. The germline V and J ends were trimmed by 3 bases and 7 bases, with 15 bases remaining between them. Germline assignment: CDR1 SQVTM and CDR2 ANQGSEA. The CDR3 runs to 13 residues. The CDR3 DNA reads as TGCAGCGTTGACGACCTGTTCAGGTCTGGCTACACCTTC. Translation: CSVDDLFRSGYTF.